This TCR beta chain was recovered during a study of cytomegalovirus exposure and HLA in healthy donors. It was healthy bone marrow donors who served as donors. The CDR3 length is 18 residues. 13 Jbeta primers and 60 Vbeta primers were used for the PCR. As processed by the authors: A later analysis counted tens of millions of unique TCR beta chains, some 11 million shared. Using immunoSEQ multiplex PCR, the repertoire was profiled, and TCRdb retains in-frame clones only, with some absent. V and J calls plus clone size are reproduced from that table; the DNA served to infer D and trimming. The repertoire holds about 160,000 clones, with roughly 84% as singletons. Notes on this clone: Compared with germline, one end of the junction differs, possibly owing to a read error.

Input material: PBMCs. The chain joins TRBV5-3 to TRBJ1-1; D is undetermined. TRBV5-3 is placed among ORFs of uncertain function. This sequence was found in a man between 18 and 29 years old in good health and CMV-seropositive. CDR3 coding DNA: TGTGCCAGAAGGGGTAGGGCCAGAGGGTTCGCCCCGAACGCTGAAGCTTTCTTT. It yields the protein CARRGRARGFAPNAEAFF.